Presented here are 29 T cell receptor beta chains from one specimen sequenced in a study of T cells in Graves' hyperthyroidism and ophthalmopathy. The investigators amplified TCR beta CDR3 regions from RNA transcripts. Carried out on the TCR CDR3, a first-round RT-PCR used the HTBI primer set. TCRdb reprocessed the multiplex PCR reads via MiXCR and lists one record per CDR3 protein. The sample consists of about 480,000 distinct CDR3 sequences, roughly a quarter of them appearing once. Sequencing was done on a sample of blood. These receptors originate from a woman in her thirties with Graves' ophthalmopathy.

V usage is TRBV29-1 and J usage is TRBJ2-5; 9 bases align to TRBD1. The V gene end was trimmed by 6 bases and the J gene end by 6 bases; junction bases not matched to a gene: 8. CDR3 length equals 13 residues. Germline V gene lookup returns CDR1 SQVTM and CDR2 ANQGSEA. Here the CDR3 DNA reads TGCAGCGTCGCCGGGACAGGGCCAAAGACCCAGTACTTC. This encodes CSVAGTGPKTQYF.

This clonotype showed up many times. The chain's CDR3 is CASSRTENYEQYF. The CDR3 DNA is TGTGCCAGCAGTAGGACAGAAAACTACGAGCAGTACTTC. This chain connects TRBV6-2 or TRBV6-3 to TRBJ2-7; maybe TRBD1 (6 bases). Trimming took off 5 bases at V and 3 bases at J, with 11 bases between the two ends. Germline V gene data show CDR1 as MNHEY and CDR2 as SVGEGT. CDR3 length: 13 residues.

This clonotype has a handful of counts. Being one base from a much bigger clone, this may be a read error. J is TRBJ2-5 and V is TRBV11-2; 8 bases are a match to TRBD1. CDR1 is SGHAT and CDR2 is FQNNGV in the germline V gene. CDR3 length: 15 amino acids. The DNA for the CDR3 is TGTGCCAGCAGCTTCACAGGGGGTGTAGGAGAGACCAAGTACTTC. Protein sequence: CASSFTGGVGETKYF.

This clonotype was recorded at least ten times. The genes are TRBV11-2 and TRBJ2-7; a weak D match, TRBD1 (6 bases). The germline V gene encodes CDR1 SGHAT and CDR2 FQNNGV. This CDR3 is built from 14 residues. V gave up 4 bases and J gave up 3 bases, with 13 bases separating them. CDR3 coding DNA: TGTGCCAGCAGCTCCCGATTAGGGGGCTACGAGCAGTACTTC. This translates into CASSSRLGGYEQYF.

This clonotype was picked up many times. The chain couples TRBV7-6 to TRBJ2-7; weak D call: TRBD2 (5 bases). V was shortened by 8 bases and J by 0 bases, with 11 bases between the two germline ends. The CDR3 runs 13 residues. Per germline, CDR1 SGHVS and CDR2 FNYEAQ. The CDR3 sequence: CASGGYSSYEQYF. The CDR3 nucleotides are TGTGCCAGCGGAGGTTATAGCTCCTACGAGCAGTACTTC.

In its sample, this clonotype was seen many times. The chain has TRBV4-2 and TRBJ1-2; D may be TRBD1 (5 bases). In germline, CDR1 is LGHNA, CDR2 YNFKEQ. V lost 0 bases and J lost 4, with 15 bases in between. CDR3 length: 16 amino acids. CDR3 coding DNA: TGTGCCAGCAGCCAAGAAAAAAACAGGCCTCTCTATGGCTACACCTTC. It encodes CASSQEKNRPLYGYTF.

The J gene is TRBJ2-4, the V gene TRBV30; 8 bases fit TRBD2. Germline CDR1 and CDR2: GTSNPN and SVGIG (reference sequence). V lost 1 base, J lost 0 bases, and 2 bases stayed unmatched. The CDR3 runs to 15 residues. CDR3 sequence (DNA): TGTGCCTGGAGTGACGGGGGGGTAGCCAAAAACATTCAGTACTTC. This gives the protein CAWSDGGVAKNIQYF.

This clonotype was counted many times. The V gene is TRBV7-6, the J gene TRBJ2-2; D perhaps matches TRBD1 (6 bases). CDR1 is SGHVS, CDR2 FNYEAQ, per germline. Trimming removed 5 bases from V and 1 base from J, with 8 bases in between. The CDR3 has 14 residues. The chain's CDR3 is CASSADRNTGELFF. DNA for the CDR3: TGTGCCAGCAGCGCGGACAGGAACACCGGGGAGCTGTTTTTT. Based on the CDR3 plus reference TRBV7-6 and TRBJ2-2, the full variable domain is GAGVSQSPRYKVTKRGQDVALRCDPISGHVSLYWYRQALGQGPEFLTYFNYEAQQDKSGLPNDRFSAERPEGSISTLTIQRTEQRDSAMYRCASSADRNTGELFFGEGSRLTVL.

The chain uses TRBV27 and TRBJ2-7; D gene unclear. The germline V and J ends were trimmed by 6 bases and 2 bases, with 11 bases remaining between them. Germline loops: CDR1 MNHEY, CDR2 SMNVEV (reference sequence). The CDR3 length is 13 residues. The CDR3, as DNA: TGTGCCAGCAGGGCTGACAACCCCTACGAGCAGTACTTC. It translates to CASRADNPYEQYF.

This clonotype was counted many times. The chain links TRBV6-5 to TRBJ1-5; no clear D. There are 13 residues in the CDR3. CDR1 is MNHEY, CDR2 SVGAGI, per germline. The V gene lost 8 bases and the J gene lost 7 bases, with 15 bases spanning the gap. In nucleotides, the CDR3 is TGTGCCAGCGCCCAATTACCCTGGCAGCCCCAGCATTTT. Encoded protein: CASAQLPWQPQHF.

To note about this clonotype: One end of the junction does not line up with germline, which may come from a read error. The chain uses TRBV6-2 or TRBV6-3 and TRBJ1-1, with D hard to call. Germline assignment: CDR1 MNHEY and CDR2 SVGEGT. The CDR3 has 14 amino acids. The CDR3 region has the DNA TGTGCCAGCAGTTACCAAGTACGTTACACTGATGCTTTCTTT. It is translated as CASSYQVRYTDAFF.

This clonotype was counted ten times or more. The J gene is TRBJ2-7, the V gene TRBV27; the D gene could be TRBD1 or TRBD2 (6 bases each). CDR3 length: 14 amino acids. With 3 bases removed from V and 4 bases from J, the gap between germline ends came to 13 bases. Germline CDR1 is MNHEY and CDR2 is SMNVEV (reference sequence). CDR3 amino acids: CASSFTGRRYEQYF. The CDR3 DNA follows: TGTGCCAGCAGTTTCACAGGGAGGCGGTACGAGCAGTACTTC.

This clonotype was recorded at least ten times. The V call is TRBV20-1, the J call TRBJ1-2; D ambiguous. CDR3 length: 15 residues. V was shortened by 3 bases and J by 1 base, with 15 bases between the two germline ends. Germline lookup yields CDR1 DFQATT and CDR2 SNEGSKA (reference sequence). The CDR3 DNA is TGCAGTGCTAGGGCTTCCCTGAACTTTAACTATGGCTACACCTTC. This translates into CSARASLNFNYGYTF.

CDR3 sequence reads: CSARDSRQGGEQYF. The CDR3 coding sequence is TGCAGTGCTAGAGACAGTCGACAGGGGGGGGAGCAGTACTTC. The chain carries TRBV20-1 and TRBJ2-7; 9 bases map to TRBD1. CDR3 length: 14 amino acids. Germline V gives CDR1 DFQATT, CDR2 SNEGSKA (reference sequence). The junction had 7 bases not matched to a gene; V was cut back by 0 bases and J by 7 bases.

The rearrangement joins TRBV27 to TRBJ1-2, with D unclear. This CDR3 has 12 amino acids. Per germline, CDR1 MNHEY and CDR2 SMNVEV (reference sequence). Trimming cost V 10 bases and J 7 bases, with 16 bases left between them. This chain's CDR3 is CATSSPQVGYTF. CDR3 nucleotide sequence: TGTGCCACTAGCAGCCCCCAAGTTGGCTACACCTTC.

This clonotype appeared many times. V and J are TRBV6-4 and TRBJ1-5, with D possibly matching TRBD1 (5 bases). The germline V gene encodes CDR1 MRHNA and CDR2 SNTAGT. The CDR3 is made up of 19 amino acids. V dropped 6 bases and J dropped 0 bases, with 24 bases sitting between them. Here the CDR3 DNA reads TGTGCCAGCAGCAGCCTAGGGGACGCGGGAGCCCGTAGCAATCAGCCCCAGCATTTT. It encodes CASSSLGDAGARSNQPQHF.

Concerning this clonotype itself: A much larger clone is a single base away; this may be a read error. J is TRBJ2-4 and V is TRBV11-2, with D hard to call. CDR1 is SGHAT, CDR2 FQNNGV, per germline. The CDR3 loop spans 13 amino acids. The CDR3 nucleotides read TGTGCCAGCAGCTTAGACGGCGAAAACATTAAGTACTTC. It encodes CASSLDGENIKYF.

This clonotype was detected ten times or more. The rearrangement uses TRBV6-2 or TRBV6-3 and TRBJ2-7, with 8 bases identical to TRBD1. V dropped 2 bases and J dropped 3; count of bases not matched to a gene: 6. CDR1 and CDR2 from the germline V gene are MNHEY and SVGEGT. The CDR3 loop spans 15 amino acids. DNA for the CDR3: TGTGCCAGCAGTTACCGGACAGGGATTAGCTACGAGCAGTACTTC. As protein: CASSYRTGISYEQYF.

In this sample, this clonotype turned up many times. The V call is TRBV20-1, the J call TRBJ1-1, with 11 bases matching TRBD1. From germline, CDR1 is DFQATT and CDR2 SNEGSKA (reference sequence). V trimming: 2 bases; J trimming: 0 bases; junction bases outside the gene matches: 5. The CDR3 has 16 amino acids. The CDR3 protein is CSARFGTGGMNTEAFF. The CDR3 DNA sequence: TGCAGTGCTAGATTTGGGACAGGGGGAATGAACACTGAAGCTTTCTTT.

This clonotype was seen many times. This chain connects TRBV27 to TRBJ1-1, with D perhaps matching TRBD1 (6 bases). Trimming left V 8 bases short and J 1 base short, with 20 bases between. This CDR3 contains 16 residues. Germline CDR1 reads MNHEY; CDR2 reads SMNVEV (reference sequence). DNA of the CDR3: TGTGCCAGCTCCACTGAGTCGGGACACCCGAACACTGAAGCTTTCTTT. Translated, it gives CASSTESGHPNTEAFF.

CDR3 bases: TGCAGTGCTAGACCTGACAGGGACACTGAAGCTTTCTTT. It yields the protein CSARPDRDTEAFF. The genes are TRBV20-1 and TRBJ1-1; the match to TRBD1 covers 7 bases. The CDR3 covers 13 residues. The junction had 3 bases not matched to a gene; V was cut back by 2 bases and J by 3 bases. Germline CDR1 is DFQATT and CDR2 is SNEGSKA (reference sequence).

V usage is TRBV20-1 and J usage is TRBJ2-5; D possibly matches TRBD1 or TRBD2 (5 bases each). Germline CDR1 and CDR2: DFQATT and SNEGSKA (reference sequence). Trimming stripped 3 bases from V and 5 bases from J, with 13 bases between. CDR3 size: 13 residues. In DNA, the CDR3 is TGCAGTGCTAGCTTCGGGACGGTGGAGACCCAGTACTTC. Protein product: CSASFGTVETQYF.

The table lists this clonotype with many counts. The genes are TRBV6-5 and TRBJ2-7; D not certain. From germline, CDR1 is MNHEY and CDR2 SVGAGI. Between the trimmed V and J ends, which lost 2 bases and 2 bases, there was a span of 10 bases. The CDR3 sequence is 14 residues long. CDR3 region: CASSYPERTYEQYF. DNA for the CDR3: TGTGCCAGCAGTTACCCCGAACGCACCTACGAGCAGTACTTC.

This chain connects TRBV12-3 or TRBV12-4 to TRBJ1-1; no clear D gene. The V and J ends lost 6 bases and 1 base respectively, with 12 bases between them. There are 14 residues in the CDR3. For the CDR3, the DNA is TGTGCCAGCAGAGACACGACGGGGAACACTGAAGCTTTCTTT. It yields the protein CASRDTTGNTEAFF.

This clonotype was observed at least ten times. The chain links TRBV4-3 to TRBJ1-1, with D possibly being TRBD1 (5 bases). Trimming took 8 bases from V and 1 from J, leaving 14 bases between them. This CDR3 spans 14 amino acids. In germline, CDR1 is LGHNA, CDR2 YSLEER. This CDR3 is CASRWEGRNTEAFF. DNA of the CDR3: TGCGCCAGCCGTTGGGAGGGGAGGAACACTGAAGCTTTCTTT.

Many counts were recorded for this clonotype. The chain recombines TRBV19 with TRBJ1-5; D is undetermined. Germline CDR1 reads LNHDA; CDR2 reads SQIVND (reference sequence). V was trimmed by 6 bases and J by 3 bases, leaving 12 bases between them. The CDR3 extends over 14 amino acids. DNA for the CDR3: TGTGCCAGTAGCACGGACGGATACAATCAGCCCCAGCATTTT. It translates to CASSTDGYNQPQHF.

The table lists this clonotype with many counts. The V and J genes are TRBV16 and TRBJ1-5; 8 bases map to TRBD1. CDR3 length: 18 amino acids. V was pared by 1 base and J by 3 bases, with 11 bases of the junction left unmatched. CDR1 KGHSY and CDR2 FQNENV come from the germline V gene. CDR3 nucleotides: TGTGCCAGCAGCCAATTGGGGACAGGAAAGGCATACAATCAGCCCCAGCATTTT. Its translation is CASSQLGTGKAYNQPQHF.

This sequence joins TRBV4-1 and TRBJ2-7; no definite D call. This CDR3 comprises 13 residues. Trimming took off 0 bases at V and 3 bases at J, with 6 bases between the two ends. Germline lookup yields CDR1 MGHRA and CDR2 YSYEKL. The CDR3 protein is CASSQEAVYEQYF. The CDR3 nucleotides read TGCGCCAGCAGCCAAGAGGCAGTCTACGAGCAGTACTTC.

This sequence joins TRBV20-1 and TRBJ1-2, with D possibly TRBD1 on 5 matching bases. The CDR3 runs to 16 residues. Germline V gene sequence: CDR1 DFQATT, CDR2 SNEGSKA (reference sequence). The V gene lost 3 bases and the J gene lost 7 bases, with 24 bases spanning the gap. DNA for the CDR3: TGCAGTGCTAGGGGGGTTGCTCACGGTGGTTCCGTTGGCTACACCTTC. Protein product: CSARGVAHGGSVGYTF.